This TCR beta chain was captured in a study of vaccination and CD4 T cells after COVID-19. Stated treatment: approximately 9-day PBMC culture with coronavirus spike peptide pools or control peptides (ViraFEST assay). The length of the CDR3 is 16 residues. CDR1 and CDR2 (germline): SGHAT, FQDESV (reference sequence). Trimming cost V 1 base and J 0 bases, with 10 bases left between them. Turning to this clonotype: Its antigen is undetermined.

Cultured CD4+ T cell DNA underwent sequencing with the Oncomine TCR Beta short-read assay. A single record per CDR3 protein comes from TCRdb applying MiXCR to the PCR reads. Among 20,000 to 25,000 distinct CDR3 sequences listed, about 59% were seen once. The sequenced sample was CD4+ T cells from blood, cultured in vitro. The genes are TRBV11-1 and TRBJ2-1; D unresolved. The clonotype originates from a human donor who had recovered from COVID-19. CDR3 nucleotide sequence: TGTGCCAGCAGCTTAGGACCGTTGAGCTCCTACAATGAGCAGTTCTTC. This sequence encodes CASSLGPLSSYNEQFF.